This record covers a single TCR beta chain. Its target antigen remains unknown. No much larger clone exists at a distance of one base, and base qualities are not known. Libraries were prepared through the immunoSEQ multiplex PCR assay. For the multiplex PCR, a mixture combining 60 forward primers for TCR Vbeta segments and 13 reverse primers for TCR Jbeta segments was used. A multiplex PCR assay on genomic DNA amplified the CDR3 region of rearranged TCR beta genes. On the Illumina HiSeq System, the amplified TCR beta libraries were sequenced as 87-base-pair reads. As for how the authors treated the data: In a later analysis, some 80 million unique TCR beta chains were counted across the roughly 610 repertoires, and approximately 11 million of these chains were shared by at least two donors. A nearest-neighbor algorithm error-corrected the raw reads and collapsed the reads into unique sequences, merging closely related sequences to remove PCR and sequencing errors. Alignment of CDR3 sequences to IMGT reference sequences was used to assign V, D and J gene segments. For a sequence to be retained, at least a six-nucleotide match to both a V gene segment and a J gene segment was required. Rearrangements were classified as productive when the CDR3 lacked stop codons and remained in frame with V and J, and all other rearrangements were classified as non-productive. Following IMGT convention, CDR3 was defined as the stretch from the second conserved V-encoded cysteine to the conserved J-encoded phenylalanine. The earlier analysis of about 620 of the donors excluded sequences that lacked an unambiguous match to a single V gene segment. In an earlier analysis of approximately 560 of the donors, a V segment was called functional when productive rearrangements were above 56.7%, and segregating when the standard deviation between donors exceeded 5%. To diagnose cytomegalovirus status from the catalog of TCR beta chain sequences, a statistical classification framework was built. In a later analysis, TCR nucleotide sequences were compared against IMGT/GENE-DB human TR gene sequences so that V and J genes could be assigned. A later analysis assigned CDR3 sequences and most-parsimonious VDJ recombination scenarios with the TCRdist pipeline. A later analysis defined each TCR beta chain by its CDR3 amino acid sequence plus V-gene family, and excluded reads lacking a unique V-gene family. A later analysis removed 550 to 650 highly shared, low-generation-probability nucleotide sequences to deal with suspected cross-contamination and a sequencing artifact. A later analysis calculated a clonal expansion index for each public chain from normalized within-repertoire ranks of inferred template counts. Generation probabilities in a later analysis came from a VDJ recombination model fitted to out-of-frame rearrangements, and those results were checked against IGoR. In a later analysis, hypergeometric tests were used to score TCR-TCR, TCR-HLA and TCR-CMV co-occurrence, with a repertoire-size bias correction applied to TCR pairs. In a later analysis, false discovery rates were estimated by permuting HLA or CMV assignments 20 times. In a later analysis, co-occurring TCRs were grouped using DBSCAN, and TCRdist sequence similarity was added for clustering within HLA-allele-positive subsets. For co-occurrence clustering, repertoires with fewer than 30,000 or more than 120,000 public chains were excluded, along with roughly 5 repertoires with anomalous nucleotide sharing. This is the immuneACCESS table as TCRdb keeps it, with only in-frame sequences that have V and J called. A part of the clones is gone; compared with another copy, unresolved V genes explain less than half, and the rest is unexplained. V, J and clone size are those of that table, while D and trimming were read from the DNA. Recorded for this sample are more than 95,000 clones; under 85% of them occurred a single time. Roughly 4.1% of the sample is held by the ten biggest clonotypes.

This specimen comes from a study of cytomegalovirus exposure and HLA in healthy donors (dated by TCRdb to about 2017). Study-level background: In an earlier analysis of several hundred of the donors, 250 to 350 Gb of sequence data and 95 million to 130 million unique TCR beta sequences from about 190 million T cells were reported. An early release covering roughly 580 HLA-typed donors comprised about 290 gigabases of sequencing data and around 86 million unique TCR sequences. Among the roughly 390 genotyped donors, about 85% belonged to the genetic ancestry cluster associated with self-reported Caucasian donors. The study aimed to test whether cataloging public T cell receptors could reveal signatures of past pathogen exposure. The T cell repertoires of around 670 subjects were profiled by immunosequencing and related to cytomegalovirus serostatus. In addition to the first cohort of 650 to 800 subjects, a separate validation cohort of 130 or so different subjects was used. To predict cytomegalovirus infection status, the study brought together high-throughput TCR immunosequencing, statistical association of individual TCRs with disease status, and machine learning. A later analysis re-analyzed previously published TCR beta repertoires from several hundred donors and added high-resolution HLA genotyping to study TCR occurrence patterns. The later analysis used no new phenotypic data to find candidate immune exposures, relying instead on TCR beta sequences and their occurrence across donors. An earlier analysis of 500 to 750 of the donors applied high-throughput TCR beta sequencing to assess whether each TCR beta V gene segment acted as functional or pseudogenic. Alongside the repertoire data, information on donor age, sex, ethnicity and CMV serostatus was compiled. A later genetic analysis took genome-wide SNP genotypes for about three fifths of the 666 donors and used that subset as a discovery cohort. Every repertoire in the discovery cohort had been generated on one and the same sequencing platform. Class I and class II HLA loci were covered by the typing at four-digit resolution. Typing coverage differed by locus: A, B, C, DRB1 and DQB1 were typed in roughly 620-640 donors, DQA1 in about 550, DPA1 in some 610, and DPB1 in roughly 470. Roughly five DR-DQ haplotypes were treated as single units for association and clustering because of strong linkage in the cohort. Among approximately 370 genotyped donors of the cohort, an average of roughly 230,000 unique TCR beta nucleotide sequences was sequenced per donor, of which about 19% were non-productive.

The study at large found these results: A group of highly shared sequence variants was considered likely to be a technical artifact of the sequencing pipeline. Most CMV-associated TCR beta chains appeared to be HLA-restricted in a later analysis, and the HLA associations seemed to be driven largely by CMV exposure. While some public TCRs were present in many individuals, most TCR sequences turned up only very rarely across donors. According to a later analysis, TCR association rates differed among HLA loci, with DRB1 alleles showing the most associated TCRs and HLA-C alleles showing the fewest. Strong co-occurrence of HLA alleles, especially DR and DQ, made assigning TCR associations to individual alleles difficult. A further reported finding was that TCR beta sequences accurately predicted the HLA-A and HLA-B alleles for most subjects in the first cohort. Over 15 rarely observed V segments, including chromosome 9 orphons, were excluded from the earlier analysis of a few hundred of the donors because counts were too low. A later analysis found that HLA-associated TCR beta chains were more clonally expanded and had lower generation probabilities than equally common non-associated chains. In this cohort, only TCR beta chains were sequenced, and detectable features were limited by the absence of alpha or paired-chain data. A total of roughly 160 TCR beta chains were listed by the study as associated with cytomegalovirus. The authors suggested that the approach could potentially be generalized to other disease states and immunological phenotypes. Linkage disequilibrium might explain the correlated functional status among segregating V segments, but an unknown experimental factor could not be excluded. In an earlier analysis of roughly 500 of the donors, most TCR beta V segments appeared in productive rearrangements about 90% or about 30% of the time, broadly matching IMGT annotations. Specific HLA alleles were associated with 16,951 TCR beta sequences at a false discovery rate of 0.05 in a later analysis. Some IMGT-functional V segments, including TRBV6-2 and TRBV6-3, could not be told apart with the 87-base-pair reads, so those segments were excluded. Roughly uniform sequencing depth across donors was assumed in presence/absence analyses, although this assumption may not hold. V-gene and J-gene trimming of TCR beta chains was associated with a missense DCLRE1C variant in a later genetic analysis, and the association was replicated in an independent cohort. The only immune exposure information available for the cohort was CMV serostatus. According to a later genetic analysis, donors in an Asian-associated ancestry cluster had fewer N-insertions in productive TCRs than the roughly 670-donor mean. Because HLA typing was unavailable for some donors at each locus, only the typed subset was used in association tests. Several of the top co-occurrence clusters appeared to be linked to parvovirus B19, influenza, CMV and Epstein-Barr virus, according to a later analysis. In vitro tests confirmed that a few of the cytomegalovirus-associated TCR beta chains recognize cytomegalovirus antigens. In both the original and validation cohorts, the classifier was reported to diagnose cytomegalovirus status with high specificity and sensitivity.

The CDR3 spans 13 residues, from the cysteine through the phenylalanine. Only the CDR3 DNA stays, 39 bases, in frame from base 1. Trimming removed 5 bases from V and 8 bases from J; the gene matches leave 6 bases unexplained. In the germline V gene, CDR1 corresponds to SGHAT and CDR2 to FQNNGV. The cohort consisted of hundreds of healthy bone marrow donors. Cohort members were all nominally healthy when sampled, although unrecorded immune exposures were likely present. The donor tested CMV seropositive and was one of the 289 seropositive cohort members. A peripheral blood sample was collected from each donor, and TCR beta sequencing was performed on peripheral blood mononuclear cells. Genomic DNA extraction from the blood cell samples was performed with the Qiagen DNeasy Blood Extraction Kit.

Source material: PBMCs. The receptor's source is a woman aged 50 to 65 in good health and CMV-seropositive. The rearranged segments are TRBV11-2 and TRBJ1-1; TRBD1 matches 9 bases in the middle. The base sequence is TGTGCCAGCAGCCTACCGGGACAGGGAGAAGCTTTCTTT. It is translated as CASSLPGQGEAFF.